This is a list of T cell receptor beta chains from one sample in a study of blood T cell repertoires in COVID-19. The assay was immunoSEQ multiplex PCR, and TCRdb's table has in-frame clones only and misses some. The sample shows some 200,000 clones, roughly 80% of them seen only once. Sequencing was performed on PBMCs or T cells enriched from blood (not recorded which). The receptors shown here come from a woman in her fifties or sixties who had been exposed to COVID-19. The CDR3 runs from the conserved cysteine through the conserved F or W. Fields, in order: D gene, clone size, V gene, J gene, CDR3 DNA, CDR3 protein. The D gene is left open where the match is weak. Only part of the rows carry a size: once, few, many, or a class if the clone is expanded.

D gene: -; clone size: -; V gene: TRBV24-1; J gene: TRBJ1-2; CDR3 DNA: TGTGCCACCAGTGACCCAGGGGAAGGAGGCTACACCTTC; CDR3 protein: CATSDPGEGGYTF
D gene: -; clone size: -; V gene: TRBV13; J gene: TRBJ2-3; CDR3 DNA: TGTGCCAGCAGCTTATGGTCAGGGGAACCCACAGATACGCAGTATTTT; CDR3 protein: CASSLWSGEPTDTQYF
D gene: -; clone size: -; V gene: TRBV5-4; J gene: TRBJ2-5; CDR3 DNA: TGTGCCAGCAGCCGGGATCCCGCCGCGGAGACCCAGTACTTC; CDR3 protein: CASSRDPAAETQYF
D gene: -; clone size: -; V gene: TRBV19; J gene: TRBJ2-5; CDR3 DNA: TGTGCCAGTCGGACAGGGAGGGGATCCCAAGAGACCCAGTACTTC; CDR3 protein: CASRTGRGSQETQYF
D gene: -; clone size: -; V gene: TRBV5-4; J gene: TRBJ2-1; CDR3 DNA: TGTGCCAGCAGCTTGGATTGGGGCAGGGGCTCCTACAATGAGCAGTTCTTC; CDR3 protein: CASSLDWGRGSYNEQFF
D gene: -; clone size: -; V gene: TRBV7-8; J gene: TRBJ2-7; CDR3 DNA: TGTGCCAGCAGCTCCCATGAGTACGAGCAGTACTTC; CDR3 protein: CASSSHEYEQYF
D gene: -; clone size: -; V gene: TRBV5-1; J gene: TRBJ1-1; CDR3 DNA: TGCGCCAGCAGCCTAGATTACACTGAAGCTTTCTTT; CDR3 protein: CASSLDYTEAFF
D gene: -; clone size: -; V gene: TRBV13; J gene: TRBJ1-6; CDR3 DNA: TGTGCCAGCAGCTTACTCCAGAATAATTCACCCCTCCACTTT; CDR3 protein: CASSLLQNNSPLHF
D gene: -; clone size: once; V gene: TRBV9; J gene: TRBJ2-1; CDR3 DNA: TGTGCCAGCAGCGTAGACCGGGAGGAGCAGTTCTTC; CDR3 protein: CASSVDREEQFF
D gene: -; clone size: -; V gene: TRBV7-9; J gene: TRBJ1-1; CDR3 DNA: TGTGCCAGCAGCTTAGGGCAGGGATCTACTGAAGCTTTCTTT; CDR3 protein: CASSLGQGSTEAFF
D gene: -; clone size: -; V gene: TRBV6-5; J gene: TRBJ1-3; CDR3 DNA: TGTGCCAGCAGTCTCAGCGGCCCTGGAAACACCATATATTTT; CDR3 protein: CASSLSGPGNTIYF
D gene: TRBD2; clone size: -; V gene: TRBV27; J gene: TRBJ2-1; CDR3 DNA: TGTGCCACCTCGTCGACTAGCGGGGGGGCCTTTGAGCAGTTCTTC; CDR3 protein: CATSSTSGGAFEQFF
D gene: -; clone size: once; V gene: TRBV12-3/TRBV12-4; J gene: TRBJ1-6; CDR3 DNA: TGTGCCAGCAGTTTGGGGGGAGGCTCACCCCTCCACTTT; CDR3 protein: CASSLGGGSPLHF
D gene: -; clone size: -; V gene: TRBV27; J gene: TRBJ1-1; CDR3 DNA: TGTGCCAGCAGTTTATTCGGGGGTAACGCTGAAGCTTTCTTT; CDR3 protein: CASSLFGGNAEAFF
D gene: TRBD2; clone size: -; V gene: TRBV7-3; J gene: TRBJ2-1; CDR3 DNA: TGTGCCAGCAGCAGTCGAGCGGGGGCCTACAATGAGCAGTTCTTC; CDR3 protein: CASSSRAGAYNEQFF
D gene: TRBD2; clone size: -; V gene: TRBV19; J gene: TRBJ2-3; CDR3 DNA: TGTGCCAGTAGTCCCCGGACTAGCGGGGGGTGGAATACGCAGTATTTT; CDR3 protein: CASSPRTSGGWNTQYF
D gene: TRBD1; clone size: -; V gene: TRBV6-5; J gene: TRBJ1-1; CDR3 DNA: TGTGCCAGCAGCAGCCGACAGGGAATGAACACTGAAGCTTTCTTT; CDR3 protein: CASSSRQGMNTEAFF
D gene: -; clone size: -; V gene: TRBV6-6; J gene: TRBJ1-2; CDR3 DNA: TGTGCCAGCCGAGAGGGTTACACCTATGGCTACACCTTC; CDR3 protein: CASREGYTYGYTF
D gene: TRBD1; clone size: few; V gene: TRBV11-2; J gene: TRBJ1-1; CDR3 DNA: TGTGCCAGCACCCACCTAGGGGGCCCCGCGCACACTGAAGCTTTCTTT; CDR3 protein: CASTHLGGPAHTEAFF
D gene: -; clone size: -; V gene: TRBV5-1; J gene: TRBJ2-3; CDR3 DNA: TGCGCCAGCAGCTTGAATTTTGGGGCCAAAGATACGCAGTATTTT; CDR3 protein: CASSLNFGAKDTQYF
D gene: -; clone size: -; V gene: TRBV10-1; J gene: TRBJ1-5; CDR3 DNA: TGCGCCAGCAGCCTAGGGACTAATCAGCCCCAGCATTTT; CDR3 protein: CASSLGTNQPQHF
D gene: -; clone size: few; V gene: TRBV5-4; J gene: TRBJ1-1; CDR3 DNA: TGTGCCAGCAGCTTTGACAGCTACATGAACACTGAAGCTTTCTTT; CDR3 protein: CASSFDSYMNTEAFF
D gene: TRBD2; clone size: -; V gene: TRBV5-4; J gene: TRBJ2-3; CDR3 DNA: TGTGCCAGCAGCCCCGGGACTAGCGGGGCCCCCACAGATACGCAGTATTTT; CDR3 protein: CASSPGTSGAPTDTQYF
D gene: -; clone size: -; V gene: TRBV6-5; J gene: TRBJ1-1; CDR3 DNA: TGTGCCAGCAGTTCCCACTCCCTTAAGGGGACTGAAGCTTTCTTT; CDR3 protein: CASSSHSLKGTEAFF
D gene: -; clone size: once; V gene: TRBV18; J gene: TRBJ1-1; CDR3 DNA: TGTGCCAGCTTACCCCGTGGGGCCAGGGACACTGAAGCTTTCTTT; CDR3 protein: CASLPRGARDTEAFF
D gene: -; clone size: few; V gene: TRBV29-1; J gene: TRBJ2-7; CDR3 DNA: TGCAGCGTCACAGGGCTCGGGAACGAGCAGTACTTC; CDR3 protein: CSVTGLGNEQYF
D gene: -; clone size: -; V gene: TRBV9; J gene: TRBJ1-3; CDR3 DNA: TGTGCCAGCAGCGTACGAGGTACTGGAAACACCATATATTTT; CDR3 protein: CASSVRGTGNTIYF
D gene: -; clone size: -; V gene: TRBV29-1; J gene: TRBJ1-2; CDR3 DNA: TGCAGCGTTGGGCATGGGGCAGTTGAAAGTAGCTACACCTTC; CDR3 protein: CSVGHGAVESSYTF
D gene: TRBD1; clone size: -; V gene: TRBV2; J gene: TRBJ1-5; CDR3 DNA: TGTGCCAGCAGCTATGACAGGGACGGGCAGCCCCAGCATTTT; CDR3 protein: CASSYDRDGQPQHF
D gene: TRBD2; clone size: once; V gene: TRBV7-2; J gene: TRBJ2-3; CDR3 DNA: TGTGCCAGCAGCGCCTTTCGGGGGGAAAACACAGATACGCAGTATTTT; CDR3 protein: CASSAFRGENTDTQYF
D gene: -; clone size: few; V gene: TRBV3-1/TRBV3-2; J gene: TRBJ2-2; CDR3 DNA: TGTGCCAGCAGCCATCGGTCCACCGGGGAGCTGTTTTTT; CDR3 protein: CASSHRSTGELFF
D gene: -; clone size: -; V gene: TRBV19; J gene: TRBJ1-1; CDR3 DNA: TGTGCCAGTAGTATTCAGGGTTACACTGAAGCTTTCTTT; CDR3 protein: CASSIQGYTEAFF
D gene: -; clone size: -; V gene: TRBV10-3; J gene: TRBJ1-1; CDR3 DNA: TGTGCCATCAGAGAGGCAGGGATGAACACTGAAGCTTTCTTT; CDR3 protein: CAIREAGMNTEAFF
D gene: TRBD2; clone size: -; V gene: TRBV5-1; J gene: TRBJ2-1; CDR3 DNA: TGCGCCAGCAGCTCCTTGACTAGCGGGGGGGCCGGTCGGGATGAGCAGTTCTTC; CDR3 protein: CASSSLTSGGAGRDEQFF
D gene: TRBD2; clone size: -; V gene: TRBV6-4; J gene: TRBJ2-1; CDR3 DNA: TGTGCCAGCAGTGCCGTTAGCGGGGAGGCAGACAATGAGCAGTTCTTC; CDR3 protein: CASSAVSGEADNEQFF
D gene: -; clone size: -; V gene: TRBV19; J gene: TRBJ2-1; CDR3 DNA: TGTGCCAGCCCTCCCGCCTCGGGTGAGGCCTACAATGAGCAGTTCTTC; CDR3 protein: CASPPASGEAYNEQFF
D gene: -; clone size: -; V gene: TRBV5-1; J gene: TRBJ2-3; CDR3 DNA: TGCGCCAGCTCCCCGACTACTATCGGGGATACGCAGTATTTT; CDR3 protein: CASSPTTIGDTQYF
D gene: -; clone size: -; V gene: TRBV29-1; J gene: TRBJ1-1; CDR3 DNA: TGCAGCGTTCGGAGATCCTCGAACGTTAACACTGAAGCTTTCTTT; CDR3 protein: CSVRRSSNVNTEAFF
D gene: -; clone size: -; V gene: TRBV29-1; J gene: TRBJ2-3; CDR3 DNA: TGCAGCGTTGTCGGGGCAGGGGGCACAGATACGCAGTATTTT; CDR3 protein: CSVVGAGGTDTQYF
D gene: TRBD1; clone size: -; V gene: TRBV6-2/TRBV6-3; J gene: TRBJ1-4; CDR3 DNA: TGTGCCAGCAGTTCCGACAGGGCGCGGCTGTTTTTT; CDR3 protein: CASSSDRARLFF
D gene: -; clone size: -; V gene: TRBV7-2; J gene: TRBJ2-3; CDR3 DNA: TGTGCCAGCAGCGTTCGACAGCCCACAGATACGCAGTATTTT; CDR3 protein: CASSVRQPTDTQYF
D gene: TRBD1; clone size: once; V gene: TRBV5-6; J gene: TRBJ1-3; CDR3 DNA: TGTGCCAGCAGCTTGAGTACAGGGGGTTCCTCTGGAAACACCATATATTTT; CDR3 protein: CASSLSTGGSSGNTIYF
D gene: -; clone size: -; V gene: TRBV5-6; J gene: TRBJ2-5; CDR3 DNA: TGTGCCAGCAGCCCACAGGGCCTGGAGACCCAGTACTTC; CDR3 protein: CASSPQGLETQYF
D gene: -; clone size: -; V gene: TRBV6-5; J gene: TRBJ1-2; CDR3 DNA: TGTGCCAGCAGTTCTCTCCCGGGTCCCAACTATGGCTACACCTTC; CDR3 protein: CASSSLPGPNYGYTF
D gene: TRBD1; clone size: -; V gene: TRBV11-2; J gene: TRBJ1-5; CDR3 DNA: TGTGCCAGCAGCTTGACAGGGGCGCAAAATCAGCCCCAGCATTTT; CDR3 protein: CASSLTGAQNQPQHF
D gene: TRBD1; clone size: -; V gene: TRBV2; J gene: TRBJ2-1; CDR3 DNA: TGTGCCAGCAGTGTACAGGGGGCAGCCTACAATGAGCAGTTCTTC; CDR3 protein: CASSVQGAAYNEQFF